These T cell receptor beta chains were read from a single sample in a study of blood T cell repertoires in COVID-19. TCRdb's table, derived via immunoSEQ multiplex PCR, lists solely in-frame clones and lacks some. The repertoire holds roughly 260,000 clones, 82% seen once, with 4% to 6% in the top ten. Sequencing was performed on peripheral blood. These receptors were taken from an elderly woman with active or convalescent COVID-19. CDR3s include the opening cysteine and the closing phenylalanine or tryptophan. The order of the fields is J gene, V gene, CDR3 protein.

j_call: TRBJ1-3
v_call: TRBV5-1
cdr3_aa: CASSLRPTEVSGNTIYF

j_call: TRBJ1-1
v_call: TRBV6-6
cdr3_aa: CASSYAGENTEAFF

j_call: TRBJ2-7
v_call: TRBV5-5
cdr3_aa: CASSPRQVMGEQYF

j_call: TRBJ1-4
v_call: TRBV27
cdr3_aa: CASSPRGGQDEIANEKLFF

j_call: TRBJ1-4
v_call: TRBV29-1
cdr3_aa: CSVSGGQGRATNEKLFF

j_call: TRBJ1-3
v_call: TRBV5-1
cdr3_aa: CASSGGQGEDTIYF

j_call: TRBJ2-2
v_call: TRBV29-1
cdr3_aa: CSGQGARGTGELFF

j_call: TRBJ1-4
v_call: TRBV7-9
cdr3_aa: CASSLGQGNEKLFF

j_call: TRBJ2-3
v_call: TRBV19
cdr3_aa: CASRLAGGVTDTQYF

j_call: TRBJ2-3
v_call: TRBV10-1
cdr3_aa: CASSPRGTDTQYF

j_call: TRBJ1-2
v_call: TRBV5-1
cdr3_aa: CASSLGQPASGYTF

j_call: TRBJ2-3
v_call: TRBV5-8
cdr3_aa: CASSIYRTVGDTQYF

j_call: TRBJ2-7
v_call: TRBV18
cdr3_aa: CASSPPGQSEQYF

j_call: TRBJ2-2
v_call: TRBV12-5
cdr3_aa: CASGRRGGAGTGELFF

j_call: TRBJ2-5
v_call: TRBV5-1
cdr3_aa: CASSTGRTQETQYF

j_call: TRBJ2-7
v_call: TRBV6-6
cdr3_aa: CASSNPSSYEQYF

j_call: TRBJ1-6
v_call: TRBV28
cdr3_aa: CASSFGISPLHF

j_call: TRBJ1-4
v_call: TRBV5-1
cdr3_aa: CASSLAGVGEKLFF

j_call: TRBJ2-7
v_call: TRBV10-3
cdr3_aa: CAIKAGIDEQYF

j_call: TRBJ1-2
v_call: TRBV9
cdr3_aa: CASSLTGGYGYTF

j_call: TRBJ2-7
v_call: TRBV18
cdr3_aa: CASSPGGAGEQYF

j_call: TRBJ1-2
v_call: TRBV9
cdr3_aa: CASSVVETGSYGYTF

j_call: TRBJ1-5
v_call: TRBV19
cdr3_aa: CTRPPGAGGNVVSAQPQHF

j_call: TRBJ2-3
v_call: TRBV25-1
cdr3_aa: CASSDWGNGRASDTQYF

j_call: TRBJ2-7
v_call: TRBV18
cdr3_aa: CASSPSGTSGRATYF

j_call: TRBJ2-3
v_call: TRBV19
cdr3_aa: CASSTRGGQDTQYF

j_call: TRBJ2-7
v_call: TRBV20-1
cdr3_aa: CSASRQGGSEQYF

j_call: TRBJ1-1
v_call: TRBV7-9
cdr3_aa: CASSGGLGQGDTEAFF

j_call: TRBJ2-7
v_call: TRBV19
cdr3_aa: CASSIRSGGSYEQYF

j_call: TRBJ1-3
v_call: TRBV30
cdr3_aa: CAWSLSGNTIYF

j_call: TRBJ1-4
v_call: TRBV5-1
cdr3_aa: CASSSGQGGEKLFF

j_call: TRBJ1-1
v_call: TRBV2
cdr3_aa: CASSASGVRAFF